Sequencing of this T cell receptor beta chain was carried out in a study of blood T cell repertoires in COVID-19. Study overall: Acute-phase and convalescent COVID-19 samples originated in the United States, Italy and Spain.

In the authors' methods: Amplification of reference gene primers provided the estimated nucleated cell counts. The assay was immunoSEQ multiplex PCR, and TCRdb's table has in-frame clones only and misses some. The V and J calls and clone size are taken from that table; D and trimming were inferred from the DNA. Here the sample spans approximately 380,000 clones, approximately 90% being singletons. Germline trimming cut 5 bases from V and 0 bases from J; bases unmatched to any gene: 9. The CDR3 has 17 amino acids. Germline V gene lookup returns CDR1 LNHDA and CDR2 SQIVND (reference sequence). Participants came from some 26 US areas, aged about 18 to 95 years.

Specimen: PBMCs or T cells enriched from blood (not recorded which). V usage is TRBV19 and J usage is TRBJ1-1; 10 bases are a match to TRBD1. The source of this sequence is a woman aged 40 to 50 who had been exposed to COVID-19. The CDR3 DNA reads as TGTGCCAGTAGTGCCTGGACAGGGGGAAGGATGAACACTGAAGCTTTCTTT. Protein sequence: CASSAWTGGRMNTEAFF.